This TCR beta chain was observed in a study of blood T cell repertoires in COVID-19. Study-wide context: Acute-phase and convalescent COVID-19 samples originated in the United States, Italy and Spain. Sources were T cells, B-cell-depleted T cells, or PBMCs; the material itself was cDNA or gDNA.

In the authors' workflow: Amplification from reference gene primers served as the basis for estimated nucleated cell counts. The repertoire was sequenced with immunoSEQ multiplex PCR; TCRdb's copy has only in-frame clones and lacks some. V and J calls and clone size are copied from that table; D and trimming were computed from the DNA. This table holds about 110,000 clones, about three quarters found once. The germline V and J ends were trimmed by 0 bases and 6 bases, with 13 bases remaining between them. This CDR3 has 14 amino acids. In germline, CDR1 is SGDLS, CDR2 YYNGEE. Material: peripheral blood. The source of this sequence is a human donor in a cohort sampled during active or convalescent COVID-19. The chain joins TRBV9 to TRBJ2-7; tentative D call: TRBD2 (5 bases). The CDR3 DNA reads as TGTGCCAGCAGCGTAGGGCTTCTGGGGAGCGAGCAGTACTTC. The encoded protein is CASSVGLLGSEQYF.